These 26 T cell receptor beta chains originate from one sample sequenced in a study of beta chain features in type 1 diabetes (dated 2018 in TCRdb). Libraries were prepared through the immunoSEQ multiplex PCR assay. The entire isolated RNA was reverse transcribed using the High Capacity cDNA Reverse Transcription Kit, and thus expressed TCRB transcripts were sequenced. TCRdb limited this immuneACCESS table to in-frame rearrangements with V and J called. A share of clones is missing; checked studies link under half to unresolved V genes, and the rest is unexplained. This sample holds 300,000 to 350,000 clones; 14% were observed only once. The ten top clones hold about 6.7% of the sample. Sequencing used central memory CD4+ T cells from blood. The receptor source for this set is a man aged 25 to 40 in good health.

This clone was recorded a few times. V gene TRBV4-3 combines with J gene TRBJ2-5, with 11 bases aligning to TRBD2. The germline CDR1 and CDR2 sequences are LGHNA and YSLEER. This CDR3 contains 16 residues. The V and J ends lost 0 bases and 4 bases, in that order; junction bases with no gene match: 4. CDR3 loop: CASSQDRLAGGETQYF. Written as DNA, the CDR3 is TGCGCCAGCAGCCAAGATAGGCTAGCGGGAGGAGAGACCCAGTACTTC.

This clone was seen only a few times. The sample has other DNA sequences that encode this CDR3 too. The CDR3 loop reads CASSLIRGNEQFF. CDR3 DNA sequence: TGTGCCAGCAGCCTAATACGGGGGAATGAGCAGTTCTTC. This chain uses TRBV7-2 with TRBJ2-1; possible D gene TRBD2, 6 bases. The CDR3 has 13 amino acids. Germline V gives CDR1 SGHTA, CDR2 FQGNSA. The V end lost 5 bases, the J end lost 7 bases, and 12 bases lay between the germline ends.

The J gene is TRBJ2-1, the V gene TRBV11-2; D is possibly TRBD2 (6 bases). The CDR3 is 15 residues long. Germline values: CDR1 SGHAT, CDR2 FQNNGV. The V end was cut by 5 bases, the J end by 0 bases, with 11 bases between. CDR3 nucleotide sequence: TGTGCCAGCAGCCCGGGGACTTACTCCTACAATGAGCAGTTCTTC. This gives the protein CASSPGTYSYNEQFF.

This clone was seen more than once but under ten times. Other DNA sequences in the sample encode the same CDR3. The V gene is TRBV11-3, the J gene TRBJ2-3; TRBD2 is a possible D gene (5 bases). This CDR3 is 14 amino acids long. From germline, CDR1 is SGHNT and CDR2 YENEEA. V lost 5 bases, J lost 3 bases, and 12 bases lay in between. CDR3 sequence (DNA): TGTGCCAGCAGCCTAGCTAGGTCAACAGATACGCAGTATTTT. Protein product: CASSLARSTDTQYF.

V and J are TRBV10-3 and TRBJ1-2; no clear D gene. The CDR3 length is 16 residues. Germline V CDR1 and CDR2: ENHRY, SYGVKD. V gave up 2 bases and J gave up 0 bases, with 13 bases separating them. In DNA form, the CDR3 reads TGTGCCATCAGTGAGGCTCAAAAGTCGGCTAACTATGGCTACACCTTC. This codes for CAISEAQKSANYGYTF.

This chain joins TRBV7-2 and TRBJ2-1, with TRBD2 identical over 8 bases. Per germline, CDR1 SGHTA and CDR2 FQGNSA. CDR3 length: 15 residues. Trimming took 7 bases from V and 6 from J; bases not matched to a gene: 11. CDR3 nucleotide sequence: TGTGCCAGCACCTCTTTAGCGGGACGTTCCAATGAGCAGTTCTTC. The encoded protein is CASTSLAGRSNEQFF.

This chain links TRBV27 with TRBJ2-2, with D unresolved. Trimming took off 6 bases at V and 1 base at J, with 6 bases between the two ends. Germline V lookup: CDR1 MNHEY, CDR2 SMNVEV (reference sequence). The CDR3 extends over 13 amino acids. The CDR3 DNA reads as TGTGCCAGCAGCCCCCGGAACACCGGGGAGCTGTTTTTT. Translated: CASSPRNTGELFF.

The table lists this clone with a few counts. This chain links TRBV21-1 with TRBJ2-3; TRBD2 is taken as the D call from the table, unchecked against the DNA. TRBV21-1 is noted as a pseudogene. This CDR3 contains 15 residues. The CDR3 loop reads CASSKKRLAGDTQYF. CDR3 in DNA: TGTGCCAGCAGCAAAAAGAGGCTAGCGGGAGATACGCAGTATTTT.

The table lists this clone with a few counts. The rearrangement joins TRBV6-1 to TRBJ1-1, with TRBD1 matching 10 bases. The ends lost 8 bases at V and 5 bases at J; junction bases unmatched: 5. The CDR3 has 13 amino acids. Germline CDR1 and CDR2: MNHNS and SASEGT. DNA of the CDR3: TGTGCCAGCGGTGGGACAGGGGTAACTGAAGCTTTCTTT. Translated: CASGGTGVTEAFF.

Comment on this clone: A much larger clone sits a single nucleotide away, making a read error possible. The V call is TRBV10-3, the J call TRBJ1-2; D gene unclear. CDR1 and CDR2 from the germline V gene are ENHRY and SYGVKD. This CDR3 has 11 residues. The CDR3 spells CASSENYGYTF. The CDR3 nucleotides read TGTGCCAGCAGTGAGAACTATGGCTACACCTTC.

The chain is built from TRBV29-1 and TRBJ1-1; D not certain. This CDR3 has 13 amino acids. Trimming removed 6 bases from V and 1 base from J, with 12 bases in between. Germline-derived CDR1 and CDR2 are SQVTM and ANQGSEA. CDR3 in amino acids: CSVSDGPNTEAFF. In DNA, the CDR3 is TGCAGCGTCTCGGACGGACCGAACACTGAAGCTTTCTTT.

This clone was seen ten or more times. The chain couples TRBV11-3 to TRBJ2-3, with 8 bases that match TRBD2. V shed 2 bases and J 5 bases; nucleotides not matched to a gene: 6. The CDR3 extends over 15 amino acids. Germline CDR1 and CDR2: SGHNT and YENEEA. DNA for the CDR3: TGTGCCAGCAGCTTATACGGGAGGGCCGGAGATACGCAGTATTTT. Its translation is CASSLYGRAGDTQYF.

The V call is TRBV5-1, the J call TRBJ1-1; 7 bases align to TRBD1. V was pared by 0 bases and J by 4 bases, with 6 bases of the junction left unmatched. The length of the CDR3 is 15 residues. In germline, CDR1 is SGHRS, CDR2 YFSETQ. The CDR3 DNA is TGCGCCAGCAGCTTGGACAGGGGTTTTGGCACTGAAGCTTTCTTT. This gives the protein CASSLDRGFGTEAFF. Based on the CDR3 plus reference TRBV5-1 and TRBJ1-1, the full variable domain is KAGVTQTPRYLIKTRGQQVTLSCSPISGHRSVSWYQQTPGQGLQFLFEYFSETQRNKGNFPGRFSGRQFSNSRSEMNVSTLELGDSALYLCASSLDRGFGTEAFFGQGTRLTVV.

The chain employs TRBV6-1 and TRBJ1-1, with 9 bases aligning to TRBD1. The CDR3 is made up of 12 amino acids. CDR1 and CDR2 from the germline V gene are MNHNS and SASEGT. Germline trimming cut 6 bases from V and 9 bases from J; bases unmatched to any gene: 5. The chain's CDR3 is CASRTGGKQAFF. The DNA of the CDR3 is TGTGCCAGCAGGACAGGGGGTAAACAAGCTTTCTTT.

The sample holds a few counts of this clone. The rearrangement uses TRBV15 and TRBJ1-6; unclear D gene. Germline V gene sequence: CDR1 LNHNV, CDR2 YYDKDF (reference sequence). This CDR3 has 13 residues. Trimming shortened V by 5 bases and J by 5 bases, and 7 bases separated the two germline ends. In DNA form, the CDR3 reads TGTGCCACCAGCCCCCGGGATAATTCACCCCTCCACTTT. As protein: CATSPRDNSPLHF.

This sequence joins TRBV7-2 and TRBJ1-1; weak D call: TRBD1 (6 bases). The germline V and J ends were trimmed by 5 bases and 1 base, with 11 bases remaining between them. CDR3 length: 14 amino acids. Per germline, CDR1 SGHTA and CDR2 FQGNSA. This CDR3 is CASSDLQGNTEAFF. DNA of the CDR3: TGTGCCAGCAGCGACCTACAGGGGAACACTGAAGCTTTCTTT.

The chain combines TRBV27 with TRBJ2-7, with 9 bases aligning to TRBD1. This CDR3 region has 14 residues. CDR1 is MNHEY, CDR2 SMNVEV, per germline (reference sequence). V dropped 6 bases and J dropped 5; count of bases not matched to a gene: 8. CDR3 sequence reads: CASRIRDRADEQYV. As DNA, the CDR3 is TGTGCCAGCAGAATCCGGGACAGGGCCGACGAGCAGTACGTC.

This sequence joins TRBV11-3 and TRBJ2-1; 14 bases line up with TRBD2. V trimming: 5 bases; J trimming: 7 bases; junction bases outside the gene matches: 7. Germline V lookup: CDR1 SGHNT, CDR2 YENEEA. The CDR3 has 16 amino acids. The CDR3 DNA sequence: TGTGCCAGCAGCCGGGGACTAGCGGGAGCGGGGAATGAGCAGTTCTTC. Residues: CASSRGLAGAGNEQFF.

J is TRBJ2-7 and V is TRBV5-5; possibly TRBD1 or TRBD2 for D (6 bases each). The CDR3 covers 13 residues. Per the germline V gene, CDR1 is SGHKS and CDR2 is YYEKEE (reference sequence). Trimming took off 3 bases at V and 2 bases at J, with 9 bases between the two ends. In DNA, the CDR3 is TGTGCCAGCAGCTCCCGGGGGCCCTACGAGCAGTACTTC. Translated: CASSSRGPYEQYF.

The chain has TRBV6-1 and TRBJ1-1, with a weak D call TRBD1 (5 bases). Trimming cost V 8 bases and J 5 bases, with 18 bases left between them. Per germline, CDR1 MNHNS and CDR2 SASEGT. This CDR3 comprises 14 residues. The CDR3 sequence: CASLVTELGTEAFF. CDR3 nucleotide sequence: TGTGCCAGCCTTGTGACAGAGCTGGGGACTGAAGCTTTCTTT.

The chain uses TRBV19 and TRBJ1-1, with D uncertain. The CDR3 contains 16 residues. Looked up from germline, CDR1 is LNHDA and CDR2 is SQIVND (reference sequence). Trimming left V 4 bases short and J 4 bases short, with 19 bases between. CDR3 nucleotides: TGTGCCAGTAGTACCCTCATCGCTAGCATGGGCACTGAAGCTTTCTTT. Encoded protein: CASSTLIASMGTEAFF.

The J gene is TRBJ1-2, the V gene TRBV4-3, with 7 positions matching TRBD1. CDR1 and CDR2 from the germline V gene are LGHNA and YSLEER. V was clipped by 4 bases and J by 2 bases; unmatched bases: 7. The CDR3 contains 15 residues. The chain's CDR3 is CASSPRDSLNYGYTF. CDR3 coding DNA: TGCGCCAGCAGCCCGCGGGACAGCTTGAACTATGGCTACACCTTC.

V gene TRBV5-6 combines with J gene TRBJ1-1, with a tentative D call TRBD1 (5 bases). V lost 3 bases and J lost 3, with 18 bases in between. In germline, CDR1 is SGHDT, CDR2 YYEEEE. This CDR3 has 16 amino acids. The chain's CDR3 is CASSSPGGRGDTEAFF. CDR3 nucleotides: TGTGCCAGCAGCTCCCCCGGGGGGAGAGGGGACACTGAAGCTTTCTTT.

This clone was observed a handful of times. The chain couples TRBV11-2 to TRBJ2-7; TRBD1 aligns across 7 bases. This CDR3 comprises 15 residues. Germline V lookup: CDR1 SGHAT, CDR2 FQNNGV. Unmatched junction bases numbered 7, after V lost 5 bases and J lost 0 bases. The CDR3 DNA is TGTGCCAGCAGCGCAGAGACAGGGACCTCCTACGAGCAGTACTTC. This codes for CASSAETGTSYEQYF.

This chain connects TRBV18 to TRBJ2-3; D remains ambiguous. V gave up 3 bases and J gave up 2 bases, with 12 bases separating them. Germline CDR1 and CDR2: KGHSH and LQKENI. The CDR3 has 15 amino acids. The CDR3 coding sequence is TGTGCCAGCTCACCGTTAGGTCAAAACACAGATACGCAGTATTTT. It yields the protein CASSPLGQNTDTQYF.

The sample holds many counts of this clone. This CDR3 is also generated by other DNA sequences in the sample. The chain has TRBV7-2 and TRBJ2-7; D gene unclear. V was trimmed by 4 bases and J by 0 bases, leaving 4 bases between them. In germline, CDR1 is SGHTA, CDR2 FQGNSA. This CDR3 spans 12 amino acids. CDR3 DNA sequence: TGTGCCAGCAGCTCGAACTCCTACGAGCAGTACTTC. Translated: CASSSNSYEQYF.